This record concerns one TCR beta chain sequence. V lost 1 base to trimming and J lost 3 bases; unmatched junction nucleotides: 6. Germline CDR1 and CDR2: SGHTA and FQGNSA. This CDR3 comprises 15 residues. These data are taken from a study of Ad26.COV2.S vaccination and SARS-CoV-2 variants. Sequencing used immunoSEQ multiplex PCR; TCRdb keeps in-frame clones, though not all of them. The sample has 87,000 or so clones, 82% seen once. The source is a human donor who had recovered from COVID-19. Specimen: peripheral blood, collected after recovery from COVID-19. The chain employs TRBV7-2 and TRBJ2-7; TRBD2 agrees at 7 bases. As DNA, the CDR3 is TGTGCCAGCAGCTTAGAAGGACTAGGTCTCTACGAGCAGTACTTC. Protein product: CASSLEGLGLYEQYF.